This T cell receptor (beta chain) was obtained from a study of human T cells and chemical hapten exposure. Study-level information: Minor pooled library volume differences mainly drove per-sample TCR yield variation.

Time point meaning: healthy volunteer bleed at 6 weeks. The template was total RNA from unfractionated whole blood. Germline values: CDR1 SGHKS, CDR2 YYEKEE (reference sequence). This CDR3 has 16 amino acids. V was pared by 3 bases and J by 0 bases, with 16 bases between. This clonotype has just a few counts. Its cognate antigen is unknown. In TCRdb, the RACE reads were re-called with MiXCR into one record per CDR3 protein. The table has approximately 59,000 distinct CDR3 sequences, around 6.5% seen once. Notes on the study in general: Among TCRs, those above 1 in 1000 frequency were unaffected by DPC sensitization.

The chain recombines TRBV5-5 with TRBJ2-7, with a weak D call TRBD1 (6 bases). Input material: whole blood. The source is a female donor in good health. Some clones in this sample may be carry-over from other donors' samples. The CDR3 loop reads CASSYPNRQVSYEQYF. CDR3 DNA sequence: TGTGCCAGCAGCTACCCCAACCGACAGGTCTCCTACGAGCAGTACTTC.